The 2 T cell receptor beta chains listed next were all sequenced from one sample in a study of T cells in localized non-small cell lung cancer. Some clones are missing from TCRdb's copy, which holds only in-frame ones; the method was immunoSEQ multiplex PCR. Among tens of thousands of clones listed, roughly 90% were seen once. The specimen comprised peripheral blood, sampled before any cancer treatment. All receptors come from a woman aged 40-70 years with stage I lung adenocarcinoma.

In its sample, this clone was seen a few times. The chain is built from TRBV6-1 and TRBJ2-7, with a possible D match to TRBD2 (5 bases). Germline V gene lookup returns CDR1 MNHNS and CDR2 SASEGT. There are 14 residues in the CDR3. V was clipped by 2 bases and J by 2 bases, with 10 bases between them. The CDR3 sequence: CASSETADTYEQYF. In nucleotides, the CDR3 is TGTGCCAGCAGTGAAACAGCGGATACCTACGAGCAGTACTTC.

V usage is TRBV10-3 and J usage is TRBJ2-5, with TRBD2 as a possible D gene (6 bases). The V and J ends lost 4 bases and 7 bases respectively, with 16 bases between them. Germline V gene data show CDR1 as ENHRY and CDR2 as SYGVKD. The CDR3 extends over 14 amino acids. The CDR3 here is CAISAAGGGGTQYF. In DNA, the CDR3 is TGTGCCATCAGTGCTGCCGGGGGTGGAGGGACCCAGTACTTC.